Listed here are 5 T cell receptor beta chains from one sample, sequenced in a study of blood T cell repertoires in COVID-19. Method: immunoSEQ multiplex PCR; TCRdb's copy keeps in-frame clones and lacks some. The sample includes about 220,000 clones, 86% of them seen just once. The sequencing sample was made of PBMCs or T cells enriched from blood (not recorded which). The receptors were sampled from a woman aged 35 to 49 with acute COVID-19.

The V and J genes are TRBV6-5 and TRBJ1-1; unclear D gene. The CDR3 runs to 15 residues. The germline CDR1 and CDR2 sequences are MNHEY and SVGAGI. V was trimmed by 5 bases and J by 6 bases, leaving 19 bases between them. CDR3 protein: CASSPITVNAAEAFF. In nucleotides, the CDR3 is TGTGCCAGCAGTCCCATTACGGTGAACGCCGCTGAAGCTTTCTTT.

This CDR3 is CATSRDRTGGTDTQYF. The DNA for the CDR3 is TGTGCCACCAGCAGAGATAGGACAGGTGGCACAGATACGCAGTATTTT. The V gene is TRBV15, the J gene TRBJ2-3; 7 nucleotides match TRBD1. CDR1 and CDR2 (germline): LNHNV, YYDKDF (reference sequence). The CDR3 is 16 residues long. The V gene end was trimmed by 0 bases and the J gene end by 1 base; junction bases not matched to a gene: 4.

The chain combines TRBV5-1 with TRBJ2-5; TRBD1 matches at 9 bases. Germline assignment: CDR1 SGHRS and CDR2 YFSETQ. This CDR3 is built from 15 residues. With V trimmed by 3 bases and J by 0 bases, 3 bases remained unmatched. As DNA, the CDR3 is TGCGCCAGCAGCTACGGGACAGGGAACCAAGAGACCCAGTACTTC. Its protein is CASSYGTGNQETQYF.

V gene TRBV12-3 or TRBV12-4 combines with J gene TRBJ1-6, with D uncertain. The CDR3 has 12 residues. Trimming took 4 bases from V and 9 from J, leaving 7 bases between them. The CDR3 spells CASSSQSSPLHF. The DNA of the CDR3 is TGTGCCAGCAGTTCCCAGTCTTCACCCCTCCACTTT.

The chain has TRBV9 and TRBJ1-4; D unresolved. CDR3 length equals 14 residues. The germline V gene has CDR1 SGDLS and CDR2 YYNGEE. Trimming left V 3 bases short and J 0 bases short, with 6 bases between. This CDR3 reads CASSGGSTNEKLFF. DNA for the CDR3: TGTGCCAGCAGCGGAGGGTCAACTAATGAAAAACTGTTTTTT.